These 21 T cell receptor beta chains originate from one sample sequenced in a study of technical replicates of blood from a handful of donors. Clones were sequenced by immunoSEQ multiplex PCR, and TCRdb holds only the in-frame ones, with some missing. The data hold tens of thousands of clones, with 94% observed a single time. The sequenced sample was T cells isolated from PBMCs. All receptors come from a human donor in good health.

In DNA, the CDR3 is TGTGCCAGCAGCTACGGTGAGGGAGAGCAGTACTTC. Protein product: CASSYGEGEQYF. The chain combines TRBV27 with TRBJ2-7; possibly TRBD2 for D (5 bases). The CDR3 totals 12 residues. V was clipped by 6 bases and J by 7 bases, with 13 bases between them. The germline V gene has CDR1 MNHEY and CDR2 SMNVEV (reference sequence).

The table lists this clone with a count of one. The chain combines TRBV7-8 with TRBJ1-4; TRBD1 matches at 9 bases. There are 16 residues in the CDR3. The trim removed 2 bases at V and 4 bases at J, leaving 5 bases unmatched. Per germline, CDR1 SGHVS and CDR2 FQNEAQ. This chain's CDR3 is CASSLSTGGRNEKLFF. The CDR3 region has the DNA TGTGCCAGCAGCTTATCTACAGGGGGCCGTAATGAAAAACTGTTTTTT. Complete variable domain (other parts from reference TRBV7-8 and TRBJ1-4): GAGVSQSPRYKVAKRGQDVALRCDPISGHVSLFWYQQALGQGPEFLTYFQNEAQLDKSGLPSDRFFAERPEGSVSTLKIQRTQQEDSAVYLCASSLSTGGRNEKLFFGSGTQLSVL.

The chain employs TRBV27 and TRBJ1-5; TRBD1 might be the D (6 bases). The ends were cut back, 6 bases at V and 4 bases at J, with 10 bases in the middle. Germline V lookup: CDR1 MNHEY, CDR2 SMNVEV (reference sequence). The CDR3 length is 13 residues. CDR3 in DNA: TGTGCCAGCAGATCCACAGGGAATCAGCCCCAGCATTTT. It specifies CASRSTGNQPQHF.

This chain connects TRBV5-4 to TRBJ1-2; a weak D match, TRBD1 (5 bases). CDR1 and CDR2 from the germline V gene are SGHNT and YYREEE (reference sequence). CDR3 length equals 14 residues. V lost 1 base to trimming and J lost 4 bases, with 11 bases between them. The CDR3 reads CASSLSGYSYGYTF. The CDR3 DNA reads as TGTGCCAGCAGCTTGTCAGGGTACAGCTATGGCTACACCTTC.

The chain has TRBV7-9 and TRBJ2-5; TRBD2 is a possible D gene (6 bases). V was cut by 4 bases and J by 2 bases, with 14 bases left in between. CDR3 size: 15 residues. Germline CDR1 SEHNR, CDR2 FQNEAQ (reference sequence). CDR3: CASSSMDYYQETQYF. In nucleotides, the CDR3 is TGTGCCAGCAGCTCTATGGACTATTATCAAGAGACCCAGTACTTC.

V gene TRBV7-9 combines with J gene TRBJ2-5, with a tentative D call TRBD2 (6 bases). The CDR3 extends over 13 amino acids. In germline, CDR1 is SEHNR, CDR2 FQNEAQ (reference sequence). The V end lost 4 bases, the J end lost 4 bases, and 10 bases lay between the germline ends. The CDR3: CASSSFGGETQYF. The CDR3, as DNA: TGTGCCAGCAGCTCCTTCGGGGGAGAGACCCAGTACTTC.

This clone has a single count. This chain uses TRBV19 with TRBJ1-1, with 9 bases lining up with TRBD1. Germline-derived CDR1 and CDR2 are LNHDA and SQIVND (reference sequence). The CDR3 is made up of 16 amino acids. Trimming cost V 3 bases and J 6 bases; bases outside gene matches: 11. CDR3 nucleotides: TGTGCCAGTAGTATCCACCCGGGACAGGGAGCGTCTGAAGCTTTCTTT. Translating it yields CASSIHPGQGASEAFF.

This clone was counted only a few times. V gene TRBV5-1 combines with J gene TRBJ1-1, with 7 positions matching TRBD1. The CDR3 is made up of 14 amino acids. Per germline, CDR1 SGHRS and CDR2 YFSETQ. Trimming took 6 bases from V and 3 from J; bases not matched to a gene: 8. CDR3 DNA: TGCGCCAGCACCAACAGGGGAACAGACACTGAAGCTTTCTTT. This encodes CASTNRGTDTEAFF.

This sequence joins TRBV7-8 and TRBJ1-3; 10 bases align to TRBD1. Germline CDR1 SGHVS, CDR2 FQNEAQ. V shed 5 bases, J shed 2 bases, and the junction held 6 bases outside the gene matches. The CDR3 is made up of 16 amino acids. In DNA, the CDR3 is TGTGCCAGCAGCACCCGACAGGGGGCTACTGGAAACACCATATATTTT. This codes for CASSTRQGATGNTIYF.

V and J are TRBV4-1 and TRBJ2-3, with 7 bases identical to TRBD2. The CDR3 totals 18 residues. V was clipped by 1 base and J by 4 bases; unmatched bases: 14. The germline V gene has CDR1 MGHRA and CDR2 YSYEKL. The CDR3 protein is CASSQVPVYGRRADTQYF. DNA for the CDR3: TGCGCCAGCAGCCAAGTGCCAGTATACGGGAGGCGGGCAGATACGCAGTATTTT.

The CDR3 sequence: CASSLVGDMNTEAFF. CDR3 coding DNA: TGCGCCAGCAGCTTGGTGGGGGACATGAACACTGAAGCTTTCTTT. This chain links TRBV5-1 with TRBJ1-1; the D gene is possibly TRBD1 (6 bases). The V gene's germline CDR1 is SGHRS and CDR2 YFSETQ. The CDR3 is 15 amino acids. Trimming removed 0 bases at V and 0 bases at J, with 9 bases between. Full variable domain (rest looked up from reference TRBV5-1 and TRBJ1-1): KAGVTQTPRYLIKTRGQQVTLSCSPISGHRSVSWYQQTPGQGLQFLFEYFSETQRNKGNFPGRFSGRQFSNSRSEMNVSTLELGDSALYLCASSLVGDMNTEAFFGQGTRLTVV.

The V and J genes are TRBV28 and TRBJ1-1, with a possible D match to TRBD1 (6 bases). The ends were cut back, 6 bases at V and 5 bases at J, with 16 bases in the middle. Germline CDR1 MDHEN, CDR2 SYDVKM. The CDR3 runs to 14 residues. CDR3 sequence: CASRPQGPGTEAFF. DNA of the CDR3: TGTGCCAGCAGACCACAGGGCCCGGGGACTGAAGCTTTCTTT.

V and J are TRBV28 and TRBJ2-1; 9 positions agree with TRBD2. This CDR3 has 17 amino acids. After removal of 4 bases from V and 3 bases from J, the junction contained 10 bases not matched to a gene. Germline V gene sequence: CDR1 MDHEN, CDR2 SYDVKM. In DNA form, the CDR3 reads TGTGCCAGCAGTTACCCCCTCCGTAGCGGGAGCTACAATGAGCAGTTCTTC. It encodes CASSYPLRSGSYNEQFF.

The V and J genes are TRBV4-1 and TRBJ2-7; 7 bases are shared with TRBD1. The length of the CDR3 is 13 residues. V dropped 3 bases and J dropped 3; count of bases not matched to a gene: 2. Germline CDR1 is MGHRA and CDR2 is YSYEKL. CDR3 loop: CASSQGDSYEQYF. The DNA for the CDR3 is TGCGCCAGCAGCCAGGGGGACAGCTACGAGCAGTACTTC.

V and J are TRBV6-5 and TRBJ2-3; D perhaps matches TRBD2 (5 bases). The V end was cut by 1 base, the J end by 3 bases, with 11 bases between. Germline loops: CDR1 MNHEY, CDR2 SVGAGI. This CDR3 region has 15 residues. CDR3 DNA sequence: TGTGCCAGCAGTTACTTTGCGGGCGGGACAGATACGCAGTATTTT. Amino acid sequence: CASSYFAGGTDTQYF.

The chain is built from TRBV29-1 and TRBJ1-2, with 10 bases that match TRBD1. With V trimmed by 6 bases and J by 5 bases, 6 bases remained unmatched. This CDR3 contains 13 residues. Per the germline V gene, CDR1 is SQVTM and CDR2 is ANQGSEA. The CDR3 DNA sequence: TGCAGCGTCCGGGACAGGGGAAGATATGGCTACACCTTC. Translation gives CSVRDRGRYGYTF.

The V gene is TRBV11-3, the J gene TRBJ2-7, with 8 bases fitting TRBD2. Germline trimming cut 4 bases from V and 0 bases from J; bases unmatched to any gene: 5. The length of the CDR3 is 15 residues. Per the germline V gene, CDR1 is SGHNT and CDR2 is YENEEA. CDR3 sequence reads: CASSSRRGGSYEQYF. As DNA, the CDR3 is TGTGCCAGCAGCTCACGTCGGGGGGGCTCCTACGAGCAGTACTTC.

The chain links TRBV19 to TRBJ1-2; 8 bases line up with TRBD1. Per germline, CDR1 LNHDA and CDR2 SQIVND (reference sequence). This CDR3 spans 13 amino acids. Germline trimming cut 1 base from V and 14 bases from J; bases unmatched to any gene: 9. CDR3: CASSIGARGLSTF. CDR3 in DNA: TGTGCCAGTAGTATAGGGGCCAGGGGGCTGTCGACCTTC. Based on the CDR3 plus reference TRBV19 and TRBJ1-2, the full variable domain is DGGITQSPKYLFRKEGQNVTLSCEQNLNHDAMYWYRQDPGQGLRLIYYSQIVNDFQKGDIAEGYSVSREKKESFPLTVTSAQKNPTAFYLCASSIGARGLSTFGSGTRLTVV.

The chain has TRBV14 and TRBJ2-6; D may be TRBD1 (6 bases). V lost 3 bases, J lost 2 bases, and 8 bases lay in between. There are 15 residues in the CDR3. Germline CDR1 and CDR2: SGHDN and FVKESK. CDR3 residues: CASSQQGPGANVLTF. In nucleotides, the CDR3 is TGTGCCAGCAGCCAGCAGGGGCCTGGGGCCAACGTCCTGACTTTC.

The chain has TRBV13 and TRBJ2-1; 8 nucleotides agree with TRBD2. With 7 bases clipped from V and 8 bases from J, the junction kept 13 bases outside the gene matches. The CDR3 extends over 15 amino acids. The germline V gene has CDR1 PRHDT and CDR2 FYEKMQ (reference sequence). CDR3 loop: CASTGGERGRHEQFF. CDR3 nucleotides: TGTGCCAGCACCGGAGGTGAGCGGGGGAGGCATGAGCAGTTCTTC.

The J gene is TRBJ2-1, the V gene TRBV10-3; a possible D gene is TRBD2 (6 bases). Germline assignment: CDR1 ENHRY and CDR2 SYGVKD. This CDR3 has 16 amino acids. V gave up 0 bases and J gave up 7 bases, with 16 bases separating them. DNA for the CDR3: TGTGCCATCAGTGAGTCGGGGTTCACTAGCCGGAATGAGCAGTTCTTC. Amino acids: CAISESGFTSRNEQFF.